The subject of this entry is one TCR beta chain. Its specificity is unknown. The sample belongs to a study of T-cell memory formation after mild COVID-19. Study summary: TCR clusters were mostly donor specific. Study outcomes and limitations: Of the contracting clones, CD4+ ones lay mainly in CM and EM, and CD8+ ones in EMRA. Clones shrinking between day 15 and 85 showed a balanced CD4/CD8 split, and those that grew later tilted toward CD4+.

5'RACE with constant-segment primers yielded barcoded, UMI-tagged TCR alpha and TCR beta cDNA libraries. TCRdb ran MiXCR on the 5' RACE reads and lists one entry per CDR3 protein. The sample consists of about 58,000 distinct CDR3 sequences, 25% to 35% of them appearing once. The CDR3 covers 15 residues. Trimming took 4 bases from V and 0 from J, leaving 10 bases between them. Per the germline V gene, CDR1 is LGHNA and CDR2 is YNFKEQ. The origin of this receptor is a man younger than 35 who had mild COVID-19 (a few samples of this study predate the infection). Cell type and time point are not known. Sequenced input: PBMCs or a T cell subset sorted from them (not recorded which). The V gene is TRBV4-2, the J gene TRBJ1-5; D unclear. CDR3 sequence: CASSRRVPSNQPQHF. Here the CDR3 DNA reads TGTGCCAGCAGCCGGCGGGTTCCTAGCAATCAGCCCCAGCATTTT.